A single sample gave rise to the 23 T cell receptor beta chains below, sequenced in a study of blood T cell repertoires in COVID-19. Clones were sequenced by immunoSEQ multiplex PCR, and TCRdb holds only the in-frame ones, with some missing. The sample lists about 180,000 clones; about 85% were seen once. Sequenced: peripheral blood. The receptors derive from a woman under 40 with active or convalescent COVID-19.

The genes are TRBV6-5 and TRBJ2-1; TRBD1 aligns across 9 bases. Germline-derived CDR1 and CDR2 are MNHEY and SVGAGI. The V segment lost 6 bases and the J segment 2 bases; nucleotides outside the gene matches: 5. CDR3 length: 15 amino acids. The CDR3 spells CASSSDRGAYNEQFF. Written as DNA, the CDR3 is TGTGCCAGCAGCTCGGACAGGGGCGCCTACAATGAGCAGTTCTTC.

The chain carries TRBV6-2 or TRBV6-3 and TRBJ1-5, with 10 bases that match TRBD1. CDR3 size: 17 residues. Germline-derived CDR1 and CDR2 are MNHEY and SVGEGT. The J segment lost 2 bases and the V segment lost 5 bases, leaving 9 bases of the junction unmatched. Here the CDR3 reads CASSKGQGFAGNQPQHF. The CDR3 region has the DNA TGTGCCAGCAGTAAGGGACAGGGGTTTGCGGGCAATCAGCCCCAGCATTTT.

The chain uses TRBV19 and TRBJ1-2, with 7 nucleotides matching TRBD1. This CDR3 contains 13 residues. Germline CDR1 LNHDA, CDR2 SQIVND (reference sequence). Trimming removed 6 bases from V and 6 bases from J; junction bases left unmatched: 7. The CDR3: CASSLDRVHGYTF. The CDR3 DNA is TGTGCCAGTAGCCTTGACAGGGTACATGGCTACACCTTC.

V gene TRBV3-1 (or the pseudogene TRBV3-2) combines with J gene TRBJ1-2; 8 positions agree with TRBD1. V gave up 4 bases and J gave up 6 bases; unmatched junction bases: 7. The CDR3 is made up of 14 amino acids. Per the germline V gene, CDR1 is LGHDT and CDR2 is YNNKEL (reference sequence). The CDR3 bases are TGTGCCAGCAGCCTTAGGACAGGGAAAAATGGCTACACCTTC. This encodes CASSLRTGKNGYTF.

About this clone: The sample carries other DNA sequences with the same CDR3. CDR3 in DNA: TGCGCCAGCACCCCCATGCGACTAGGGGCTGGGGAGCTGTTTTTT. Protein: CASTPMRLGAGELFF. This rearrangement joins TRBV5-1 to TRBJ2-2; D is perhaps TRBD2 (6 bases). Between the trimmed V and J ends, which lost 6 bases and 8 bases, there was a span of 20 bases. Per the germline V gene, CDR1 is SGHRS and CDR2 is YFSETQ. This CDR3 has 15 amino acids.

This chain links TRBV5-3 with TRBJ1-1; TRBD1 matches 8 bases. TRBV5-3 is filed as an ORF, its function uncertain. V lost 4 bases, J lost 4 bases, and 21 bases stayed unmatched. This CDR3 has 19 amino acids. The CDR3 protein is CARSDLGRTDRDEGTEAFF. CDR3 sequence (DNA): TGTGCCAGAAGCGACTTGGGGCGAACGGACAGGGACGAGGGCACTGAAGCTTTCTTT.

The rearrangement links TRBV20-1 to TRBJ2-5; D call uncertain. Germline V gene lookup returns CDR1 DFQATT and CDR2 SNEGSKA (reference sequence). The CDR3 sequence is 11 residues long. V was trimmed by 2 bases and J by 1 base, leaving 2 bases between them. The CDR3 DNA follows: TGCAGTGCTAGACTCCAAGAGACCCAGTACTTC. Translating it yields CSARLQETQYF.

Concerning this clone itself: Other DNA sequences in this specimen translate into the identical CDR3. The V call is TRBV6-5, the J call TRBJ2-7, with unresolved D. CDR3 length: 14 amino acids. V was trimmed by 6 bases and J by 0 bases, leaving 12 bases between them. Germline V gene lookup returns CDR1 MNHEY and CDR2 SVGAGI. The CDR3 nucleotides are TGTGCCAGCAGAGAGGTCGCGAGCTCCTACGAGCAGTACTTC. Encoded protein: CASREVASSYEQYF.

V usage is TRBV18 and J usage is TRBJ2-2, with D perhaps TRBD1 (6 bases). V was cut by 3 bases and J by 6 bases, with 20 bases left in between. This CDR3 contains 17 residues. Germline V gene data show CDR1 as KGHSH and CDR2 as LQKENI. CDR3 coding DNA: TGTGCCAGCTCACCCGATTCACCAGGGGCTATGGCCGGGGAGCTGTTTTTT. It is translated as CASSPDSPGAMAGELFF.

The V gene is TRBV11-2, the J gene TRBJ1-2; 8 nucleotides match TRBD1. Germline assignment: CDR1 SGHAT and CDR2 FQNNGV. CDR3 length equals 16 residues. Losses at the gene ends were 4 bases for V and 4 bases for J; bases not matched to a gene: 11. CDR3 in amino acids: CASSSTRGRIGYGYTF. CDR3 bases: TGTGCCAGCAGCTCGACCAGGGGGCGCATTGGCTATGGCTACACCTTC.

The chain recombines TRBV27 with TRBJ2-3, with unresolved D. CDR3 length equals 14 residues. The V and J ends lost 3 bases and 4 bases respectively, with 11 bases between them. Germline CDR1 and CDR2: MNHEY and SMNVEV (reference sequence). CDR3 amino acids: CASSFRVSPDTQYF. In DNA, the CDR3 is TGTGCCAGCAGTTTTCGAGTGAGCCCAGATACGCAGTATTTT.

The V gene is TRBV11-2, the J gene TRBJ1-5; tentative D call: TRBD1 (6 bases). V gave up 2 bases and J gave up 6 bases, with 14 bases separating them. Per germline, CDR1 SGHAT and CDR2 FQNNGV. The CDR3 extends over 15 amino acids. The CDR3 DNA reads as TGTGCCAGCAGCTTATCTGCAGGGGCTTTTCAGCCCCAGCATTTT. Its translation is CASSLSAGAFQPQHF.

This chain connects TRBV3-1 (or the pseudogene TRBV3-2) to TRBJ1-1, with TRBD1 matching over 9 bases. Germline lookup yields CDR1 LGHDT and CDR2 YNNKEL (reference sequence). Unmatched junction bases numbered 3, after V lost 4 bases and J lost 0 bases. The CDR3 consists of 15 residues. For the CDR3, the DNA is TGTGCCAGCAGCCTCGGACAGGGGATGAACACTGAAGCTTTCTTT. Translated, it gives CASSLGQGMNTEAFF.

V usage is TRBV11-2 and J usage is TRBJ1-5; D call uncertain. This CDR3 spans 13 amino acids. V was shortened by 3 bases and J by 0 bases, with 3 bases between the two germline ends. Germline V gives CDR1 SGHAT, CDR2 FQNNGV. The CDR3 sequence is CASSFSSNQPQHF. The CDR3 DNA is TGTGCCAGCAGCTTCAGTAGCAATCAGCCCCAGCATTTT.

This sequence joins TRBV6-5 and TRBJ2-1; D may be TRBD2 (6 bases). The CDR3 is made up of 10 amino acids. Germline V CDR1 and CDR2: MNHEY, SVGAGI. V dropped 8 bases and J dropped 9 bases, with 8 bases sitting between them. The chain's CDR3 is CASQEGEQFF. The CDR3 DNA sequence: TGTGCCAGCCAGGAGGGTGAGCAGTTCTTC.

The rearrangement joins TRBV5-1 to TRBJ1-1, with a weak D call TRBD1 (6 bases). Trimming took off 4 bases at V and 5 bases at J, with 15 bases between the two ends. Germline lookup yields CDR1 SGHRS and CDR2 YFSETQ. The CDR3 extends over 14 amino acids. CDR3: CASSSSGGETEAFF. DNA of the CDR3: TGCGCCAGCAGCAGCAGTGGGGGCGAGACTGAAGCTTTCTTT. Full variable domain (missing parts from reference TRBV5-1 and TRBJ1-1): KAGVTQTPRYLIKTRGQQVTLSCSPISGHRSVSWYQQTPGQGLQFLFEYFSETQRNKGNFPGRFSGRQFSNSRSEMNVSTLELGDSALYLCASSSSGGETEAFFGQGTRLTVV.

The chain employs TRBV5-4 and TRBJ2-1; 14 bases agree with TRBD2. The germline V gene encodes CDR1 SGHNT and CDR2 YYREEE (reference sequence). The CDR3 consists of 17 residues. V was clipped by 2 bases and J by 8 bases; unmatched bases: 9. The CDR3 DNA follows: TGTGCCAGCAGCTTCCTGACGACTAGCGGGGGGGCGCATGAGCAGTTCTTC. Translated, it gives CASSFLTTSGGAHEQFF.

The chain combines TRBV11-3 with TRBJ2-2; a weak D match, TRBD1 (6 bases). CDR1 and CDR2 from the germline V gene are SGHNT and YENEEA. V lost 4 bases, J lost 2 bases, and 20 bases lay in between. The CDR3 loop spans 18 amino acids. Here the CDR3 DNA reads TGTGCCAGCAGCTCTGCCTACTTGACAGGTTCTAACACCGGGGAGCTGTTTTTT. Its translation: CASSSAYLTGSNTGELFF.

The rearrangement links TRBV28 to TRBJ1-5, with TRBD1 matching over 9 bases. The CDR3 loop spans 16 amino acids. V lost 5 bases to trimming and J lost 1 base; unmatched junction nucleotides: 6. The V gene's germline CDR1 is MDHEN and CDR2 SYDVKM. CDR3 DNA sequence: TGTGCCAGCAGTCTACTTGGACAGGGGAGCAATCAGCCCCAGCATTTT. It is translated as CASSLLGQGSNQPQHF.

The chain has TRBV7-9 and TRBJ1-2, with TRBD1 as a possible D gene (5 bases). Trimming removed 5 bases from V and 5 bases from J, with 9 bases in between. This CDR3 is 12 amino acids long. The V gene's germline CDR1 is SEHNR and CDR2 FQNEAQ (reference sequence). The CDR3 sequence: CASSMGLYGYTF. The CDR3 DNA reads TGTGCCAGCAGCATGGGGCTGTATGGCTACACCTTC.

The chain uses TRBV19 and TRBJ1-6; no definite D call. CDR1 and CDR2 from the germline V gene are LNHDA and SQIVND (reference sequence). Trimming left V 10 bases short and J 10 bases short, with 17 bases between. This CDR3 is 13 amino acids long. In DNA form, the CDR3 reads TGTGCCACGCACCTGACACCTCAGTCACCCCTCCACTTT. Translating gives CATHLTPQSPLHF.

The genes are TRBV4-2 and TRBJ1-5, with D perhaps TRBD1 (6 bases). The germline V gene has CDR1 LGHNA and CDR2 YNFKEQ. CDR3 length: 14 residues. Trimming took 2 bases from V and 8 from J, leaving 13 bases between them. This CDR3 reads CASSQNRDGKPQHF. The CDR3 DNA sequence: TGTGCCAGCAGCCAAAACAGGGATGGGAAGCCCCAGCATTTT.

This clone showed up just once. J is TRBJ1-2 and V is TRBV5-1, with TRBD1 matching 7 bases. The length of the CDR3 is 13 residues. The ends lost 3 bases at V and 3 bases at J; junction bases unmatched: 2. Germline V gene lookup returns CDR1 SGHRS and CDR2 YFSETQ. The CDR3 loop reads CASSSGTDYGYTF. The CDR3 DNA reads TGCGCCAGCAGCTCCGGGACAGACTATGGCTACACCTTC.